This T cell receptor beta chain was profiled in a study of control samples from healthy donors and cancer patients. Only in-frame clones appear in the TCRdb table, and some are missing; sequencing was by immunoSEQ multiplex PCR. The profile shows 150,000 to 180,000 clones, 93% of them singletons. The germline V gene encodes CDR1 SEHNR and CDR2 FQNEAQ (reference sequence). The CDR3 is 16 amino acids. Trimming pared 0 bases from V and 0 bases from J, leaving 8 bases between. The clonotype was recovered from a man aged 45 to 65 in good health. The rearrangement joins TRBV7-9 to TRBJ1-4, with D hard to call. Sequencing was performed on blood. CDR3 protein: CASSLAVVATNEKLFF. The CDR3 nucleotides read TGTGCCAGCAGCTTAGCCGTAGTTGCAACTAATGAAAAACTGTTTTTT.